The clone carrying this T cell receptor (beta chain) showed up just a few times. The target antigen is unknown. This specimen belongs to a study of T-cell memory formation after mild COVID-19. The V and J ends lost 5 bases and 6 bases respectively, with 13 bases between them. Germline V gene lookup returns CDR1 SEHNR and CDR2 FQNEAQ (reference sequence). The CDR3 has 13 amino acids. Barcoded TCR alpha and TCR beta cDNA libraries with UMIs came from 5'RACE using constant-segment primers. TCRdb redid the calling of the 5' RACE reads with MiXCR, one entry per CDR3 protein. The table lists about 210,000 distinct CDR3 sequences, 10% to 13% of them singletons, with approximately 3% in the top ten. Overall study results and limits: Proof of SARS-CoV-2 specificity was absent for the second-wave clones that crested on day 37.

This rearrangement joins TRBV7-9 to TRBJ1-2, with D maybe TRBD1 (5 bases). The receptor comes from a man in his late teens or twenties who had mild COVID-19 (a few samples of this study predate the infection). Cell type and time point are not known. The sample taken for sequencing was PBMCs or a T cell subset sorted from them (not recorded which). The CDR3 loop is CASSPSRADGYTF. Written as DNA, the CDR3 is TGTGCCAGCAGCCCGAGCAGGGCCGATGGCTACACCTTC.